This is a list of T cell receptor beta chains from one sample in a study of OX40 agonist ivuxolimab in advanced cancers. Some clones are missing from TCRdb's copy, which holds only in-frame ones; the method was immunoSEQ multiplex PCR. The sample has more than 35,000 clones; 65% to 90% are singletons. Sequences were derived from CD4+ or CD8+ T cells sorted from blood, sampled in a trial of the OX40 agonist ivuxolimab. These TCRs come from an adult with an advanced solid tumor such as melanoma, head and neck, liver or kidney cancer. Each CDR3 is given with its conserved first and last residue. A D gene is named only where the DNA matches it firmly. Clone size is stated in some rows and not others, as once, few, many or a class when expanded.

v_gene: TRBV27
abundance: -
d_gene: -
j_gene: TRBJ1-4
len: 12
CDR3nt: TGTGCCAGCAGCGACAGAGGGGAAAAACTGTTTTTT
CDR3aa: CASSDRGEKLFF

v_gene: TRBV7-6
abundance: -
d_gene: -
j_gene: TRBJ1-2
len: 16
CDR3nt: TGTGCCAGCAGCTTAGTCGCAGGGCCTACATCCTATGGCTACACCTTC
CDR3aa: CASSLVAGPTSYGYTF

v_gene: TRBV10-3
abundance: -
d_gene: -
j_gene: TRBJ1-1
len: 14
CDR3nt: TGTGCCATCAGCGAAGCATGGATGAACACTGAAGCTTTCTTT
CDR3aa: CAISEAWMNTEAFF

v_gene: TRBV6-6
abundance: -
d_gene: -
j_gene: TRBJ2-3
len: 13
CDR3nt: TGTGCCAGCAGCTCACTAGTCCCAGATACGCAGTATTTT
CDR3aa: CASSSLVPDTQYF

v_gene: TRBV7-3
abundance: -
d_gene: TRBD2
j_gene: TRBJ2-2
len: 17
CDR3nt: TGTGCCAGCAGCTTAAGGGCTAGCGGGGATAACACCGGGGAGCTGTTTTTT
CDR3aa: CASSLRASGDNTGELFF

v_gene: TRBV4-1
abundance: once
d_gene: -
j_gene: TRBJ1-4
len: 15
CDR3nt: TGCGCCAGCAGCCAAGGCAGGCAGCCTAATGAAAAACTGTTTTTT
CDR3aa: CASSQGRQPNEKLFF

v_gene: TRBV10-2
abundance: -
d_gene: -
j_gene: TRBJ2-2
len: 14
CDR3nt: TGCGCCAGCAGTGAGCCAACGAACACCGGGGAGCTGTTTTTT
CDR3aa: CASSEPTNTGELFF

v_gene: TRBV11-1
abundance: -
d_gene: TRBD2
j_gene: TRBJ2-2
len: 16
CDR3nt: TGTGCCAGCAGCTCACCGGGAGGGTTAGGCACCGGGGAGCTGTTTTTT
CDR3aa: CASSSPGGLGTGELFF

v_gene: TRBV7-3
abundance: few
d_gene: -
j_gene: TRBJ2-2
len: 14
CDR3nt: TGTGCCAGCAGTCCGAGGACCACAAGCGGGGAGCTGTTTTTT
CDR3aa: CASSPRTTSGELFF

v_gene: TRBV5-1
abundance: -
d_gene: TRBD1
j_gene: TRBJ2-7
len: 15
CDR3nt: TGCGCCAGCAGCTCCCTCAGGGGGCTAAAAGAAGAGCAGTACTTC
CDR3aa: CASSSLRGLKEEQYF

v_gene: TRBV6-6
abundance: -
d_gene: -
j_gene: TRBJ2-5
len: 14
CDR3nt: TGTGCCAGCAGTTACCGGGGGCGGCAAGAGACCCAGTACTTC
CDR3aa: CASSYRGRQETQYF

v_gene: TRBV7-9
abundance: -
d_gene: TRBD1
j_gene: TRBJ2-5
len: 15
CDR3nt: TGTGCCAGCAGCCAGCGACAGGGCGCCCAAGAGACCCAGTACTTC
CDR3aa: CASSQRQGAQETQYF

v_gene: TRBV10-3
abundance: -
d_gene: TRBD1
j_gene: TRBJ2-1
len: 16
CDR3nt: TGTGCCATCGGACGACAGGGAGCATTGGAGATTTTTGAGCAGTTCTTC
CDR3aa: CAIGRQGALEIFEQFF

v_gene: TRBV29-1
abundance: -
d_gene: TRBD2
j_gene: TRBJ2-3
len: 14
CDR3nt: TGCAGCGTTGAAGAGCGGGGGGGCGCAGATACGCAGTATTTT
CDR3aa: CSVEERGGADTQYF

v_gene: TRBV6-5
abundance: -
d_gene: -
j_gene: TRBJ2-7
len: 12
CDR3nt: TGTGCCAGCAGTATCGGACAGTCCGAGCAGTACTTC
CDR3aa: CASSIGQSEQYF

v_gene: TRBV27
abundance: -
d_gene: -
j_gene: TRBJ1-2
len: 16
CDR3nt: TGTGCCAGCAGTTTATACCCCGGGGCAGGGGCATATGACTACACCTTC
CDR3aa: CASSLYPGAGAYDYTF

v_gene: TRBV6-6
abundance: -
d_gene: -
j_gene: TRBJ2-2
len: 14
CDR3nt: TGTGCCAGCAGTTACTCGATTGGGTCCGGGGAGCTGTTTTTT
CDR3aa: CASSYSIGSGELFF

v_gene: TRBV7-9
abundance: once
d_gene: TRBD1
j_gene: TRBJ1-5
len: 14
CDR3nt: TGTGCCAGCAGCTTACCAGGGGGCGGTCAGCCCCAGCATTTT
CDR3aa: CASSLPGGGQPQHF

v_gene: TRBV14
abundance: few
d_gene: TRBD1
j_gene: TRBJ2-7
len: 14
CDR3nt: TGTGCCAGCAGCCACTCCGGGACAGGTTACGAGCAGTACTTC
CDR3aa: CASSHSGTGYEQYF

v_gene: TRBV10-3
abundance: -
d_gene: -
j_gene: TRBJ2-7
len: 16
CDR3nt: TGTGCCATCAGTGAGTCGGGGGAAGGGAGGTACTACGAGCAGTACTTC
CDR3aa: CAISESGEGRYYEQYF

v_gene: TRBV5-1
abundance: -
d_gene: TRBD1
j_gene: TRBJ1-6
len: 17
CDR3nt: TGCGCCAGCAGCTTGGGGGTCTTGGACAGGCTTAATTCACCCCTCCACTTT
CDR3aa: CASSLGVLDRLNSPLHF

v_gene: TRBV27
abundance: -
d_gene: -
j_gene: TRBJ2-3
len: 16
CDR3nt: TGTGCCAGCAGCTCCTTCGGGGCGGGGCGGGGAGATACGCAGTATTTT
CDR3aa: CASSSFGAGRGDTQYF

v_gene: TRBV4-1
abundance: -
d_gene: TRBD1
j_gene: TRBJ1-2
len: 17
CDR3nt: TGCGCCAGCAGCCGACAGTTTGACAGGGGCCCCATTTCTGGCTACACCTTC
CDR3aa: CASSRQFDRGPISGYTF

v_gene: TRBV11-2
abundance: -
d_gene: -
j_gene: TRBJ1-1
len: 13
CDR3nt: TGTGCCAGCTCGGTTGGGATGAACACTGAAGCTTTCTTT
CDR3aa: CASSVGMNTEAFF

v_gene: TRBV29-1
abundance: once
d_gene: TRBD2
j_gene: TRBJ2-3
len: 15
CDR3nt: TGCAGCGTTGAACCGGGCGGGGGGTTCACAGATACGCAGTATTTT
CDR3aa: CSVEPGGGFTDTQYF

v_gene: TRBV11-3
abundance: -
d_gene: -
j_gene: TRBJ2-2
len: 16
CDR3nt: TGTGCCAGCAGCTTAGGGGTAGGGTTTGAGACCGGGGAGCTGTTTTTT
CDR3aa: CASSLGVGFETGELFF

v_gene: TRBV7-9
abundance: -
d_gene: -
j_gene: TRBJ2-6
len: 13
CDR3nt: TGTGCCAGCAGCCCCGGACGGGCCAACGTCCTGACTTTC
CDR3aa: CASSPGRANVLTF

v_gene: TRBV30
abundance: -
d_gene: -
j_gene: TRBJ2-7
len: 13
CDR3nt: TGTGCCTGGAGTGTAGGAGATTCCTACGAGCAGTACTTC
CDR3aa: CAWSVGDSYEQYF

v_gene: TRBV7-8
abundance: -
d_gene: -
j_gene: TRBJ1-3
len: 18
CDR3nt: TGTGCCAGCAGCCTTGGGGGTGGGTATTCGGTTCCTGGAAACACCATATATTTT
CDR3aa: CASSLGGGYSVPGNTIYF

v_gene: TRBV28
abundance: -
d_gene: TRBD1
j_gene: TRBJ1-2
len: 18
CDR3nt: TGTGCCAGCAGTTCGACCCGGGACAGGGGGCGAGCTAACTATGGCTACACCTTC
CDR3aa: CASSSTRDRGRANYGYTF

v_gene: TRBV4-1
abundance: once
d_gene: -
j_gene: TRBJ2-5
len: 14
CDR3nt: TGCGCCAGCAGCCAAGCGGGGGGCGGAGAGACCCAGTACTTC
CDR3aa: CASSQAGGGETQYF

v_gene: TRBV28
abundance: few
d_gene: -
j_gene: TRBJ2-7
len: 13
CDR3nt: TGTGCCATCAAGGGGGATTTCTCCTACGAGCAGTACTTC
CDR3aa: CAIKGDFSYEQYF

v_gene: TRBV19
abundance: medium-sized
d_gene: -
j_gene: TRBJ1-1
len: 19
CDR3nt: TGTGCCAGTAGTGAAGTATTCGGGTTAATTAACAGCTTGAACACTGAAGCTTTCTTT
CDR3aa: CASSEVFGLINSLNTEAFF

v_gene: TRBV15
abundance: -
d_gene: TRBD2
j_gene: TRBJ2-2
len: 18
CDR3nt: TGTGCCACCAGCAGGCTACCCTGGACTAGCGACTACACCGGGGAGCTGTTTTTT
CDR3aa: CATSRLPWTSDYTGELFF

v_gene: TRBV7-6
abundance: -
d_gene: -
j_gene: TRBJ1-4
len: 13
CDR3nt: TGTGCCAGCAGCTGGAGCATGAATGAAAAACTGTTTTTT
CDR3aa: CASSWSMNEKLFF

v_gene: TRBV5-4
abundance: once
d_gene: TRBD2
j_gene: TRBJ2-7
len: 15
CDR3nt: TGTGCCAGCAGCTTAATAGCGGGAGGCCTCTACGAGCAGTACTTC
CDR3aa: CASSLIAGGLYEQYF

v_gene: TRBV30
abundance: -
d_gene: -
j_gene: TRBJ1-4
len: 16
CDR3nt: TGTGCCGCGCCGCCGCTAGATTCTGCAACTAATGAAAAACTGTTTTTT
CDR3aa: CAAPPLDSATNEKLFF

v_gene: TRBV7-9
abundance: -
d_gene: -
j_gene: TRBJ1-5
len: 16
CDR3nt: TGTGCCAGCAGCTTAGGGGGTGACAGGAGAAATCAGCCCCAGCATTTT
CDR3aa: CASSLGGDRRNQPQHF

v_gene: TRBV27
abundance: -
d_gene: TRBD2
j_gene: TRBJ2-7
len: 14
CDR3nt: TGTGCCAGCAGTTTGGGACTAGCGGCCTACGAGCAGTACTTC
CDR3aa: CASSLGLAAYEQYF

v_gene: TRBV4-2
abundance: -
d_gene: -
j_gene: TRBJ2-7
len: 16
CDR3nt: TGTGCCAGCAGCTTTCGTGTGGGACCGGGTTCCTACGAGCAGTACTTC
CDR3aa: CASSFRVGPGSYEQYF

v_gene: TRBV19
abundance: -
d_gene: -
j_gene: TRBJ1-5
len: 13
CDR3nt: TGTGCCAGTAGTATAGGACATACGTCGGCCCAGCATTTT
CDR3aa: CASSIGHTSAQHF

v_gene: TRBV28
abundance: once
d_gene: TRBD2
j_gene: TRBJ2-1
len: 14
CDR3nt: TGTGCCAGCAGTGGGACTAACAGTCGCTATGAGCAGTTCTTC
CDR3aa: CASSGTNSRYEQFF

v_gene: TRBV27
abundance: -
d_gene: -
j_gene: TRBJ1-2
len: 13
CDR3nt: TGTGCCAGCAGTTTGTTGGCTAACTATGGCTACACCTTC
CDR3aa: CASSLLANYGYTF

v_gene: TRBV5-5
abundance: -
d_gene: -
j_gene: TRBJ2-7
len: 15
CDR3nt: TGTGCCAGCAGCCTGGGGAGAGGAAGAACCTACGAGCAGTACTTC
CDR3aa: CASSLGRGRTYEQYF

v_gene: TRBV30
abundance: -
d_gene: -
j_gene: TRBJ2-3
len: 12
CDR3nt: TGTGCCTGGAGTCCGGGGATGGATACGCAGTATTTT
CDR3aa: CAWSPGMDTQYF

v_gene: TRBV6-5
abundance: -
d_gene: -
j_gene: TRBJ1-6
len: 15
CDR3nt: TGTGCCAGCAGTTTACCGGGGGCGAGGGATTCACCCCTCCACTTT
CDR3aa: CASSLPGARDSPLHF